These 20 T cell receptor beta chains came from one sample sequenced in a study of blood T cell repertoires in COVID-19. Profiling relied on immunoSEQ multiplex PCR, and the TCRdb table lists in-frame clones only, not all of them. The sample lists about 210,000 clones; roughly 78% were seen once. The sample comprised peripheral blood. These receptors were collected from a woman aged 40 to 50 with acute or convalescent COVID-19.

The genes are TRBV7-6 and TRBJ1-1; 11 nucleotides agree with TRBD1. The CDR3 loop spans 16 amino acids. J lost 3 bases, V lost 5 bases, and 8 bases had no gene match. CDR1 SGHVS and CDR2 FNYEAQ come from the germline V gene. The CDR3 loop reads CASSVGQGAAYTEAFF. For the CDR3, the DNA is TGTGCCAGCAGCGTAGGACAGGGGGCGGCGTACACTGAAGCTTTCTTT.

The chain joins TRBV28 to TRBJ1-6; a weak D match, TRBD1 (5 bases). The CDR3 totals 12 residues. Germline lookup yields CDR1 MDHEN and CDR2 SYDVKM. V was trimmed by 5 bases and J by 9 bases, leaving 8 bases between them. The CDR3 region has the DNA TGTGCCAGCAGTGCTACAGGTTCACCCCTCCACTTT. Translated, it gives CASSATGSPLHF.

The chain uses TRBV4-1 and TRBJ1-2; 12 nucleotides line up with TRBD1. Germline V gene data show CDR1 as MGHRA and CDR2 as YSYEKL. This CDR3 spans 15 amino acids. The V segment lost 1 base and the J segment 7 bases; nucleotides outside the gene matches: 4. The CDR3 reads CASSQVGDRGLGYTF. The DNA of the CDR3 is TGCGCCAGCAGCCAAGTGGGGGACAGGGGGCTTGGCTACACCTTC.

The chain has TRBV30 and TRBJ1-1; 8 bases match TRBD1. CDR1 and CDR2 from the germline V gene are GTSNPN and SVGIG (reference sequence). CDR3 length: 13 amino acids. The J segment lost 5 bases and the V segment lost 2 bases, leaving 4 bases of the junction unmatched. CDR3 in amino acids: CAWSPGGGTEAFF. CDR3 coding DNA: TGTGCCTGGAGTCCAGGGGGCGGGACTGAAGCTTTCTTT.

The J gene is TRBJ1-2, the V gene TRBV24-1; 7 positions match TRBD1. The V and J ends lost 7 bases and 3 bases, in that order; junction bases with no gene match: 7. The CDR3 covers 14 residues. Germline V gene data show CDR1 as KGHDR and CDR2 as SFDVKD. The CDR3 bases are TGTGCCACCAGCGCAGGGGGAAGGGACTATGGCTACACCTTC. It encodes CATSAGGRDYGYTF.

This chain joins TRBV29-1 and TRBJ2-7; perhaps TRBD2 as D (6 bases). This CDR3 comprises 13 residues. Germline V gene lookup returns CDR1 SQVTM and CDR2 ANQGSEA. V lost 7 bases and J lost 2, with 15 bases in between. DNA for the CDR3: TGCAGCGCGGTAGCGGAGGGTACCTACGAGCAGTACTTC. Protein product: CSAVAEGTYEQYF.

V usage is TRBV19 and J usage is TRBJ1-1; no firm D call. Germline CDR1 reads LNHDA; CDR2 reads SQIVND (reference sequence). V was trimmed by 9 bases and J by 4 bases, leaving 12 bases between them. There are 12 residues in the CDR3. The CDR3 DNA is TGTGCCAGCAGACTCGGCCTCACTGAAGCTTTCTTT. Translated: CASRLGLTEAFF.

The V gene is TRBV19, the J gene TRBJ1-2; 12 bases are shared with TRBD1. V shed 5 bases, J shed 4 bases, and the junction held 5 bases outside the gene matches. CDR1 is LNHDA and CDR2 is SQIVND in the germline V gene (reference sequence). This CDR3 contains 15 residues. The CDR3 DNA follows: TGTGCCAGTAGTGAACCGGGACAGGGGGCCTATGGCTACACCTTC. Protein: CASSEPGQGAYGYTF.

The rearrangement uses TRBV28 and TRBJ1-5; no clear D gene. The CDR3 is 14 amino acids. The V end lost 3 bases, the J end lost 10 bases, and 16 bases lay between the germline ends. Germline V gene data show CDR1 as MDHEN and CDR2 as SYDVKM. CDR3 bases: TGTGCCAGCAGTTTGGGCACTTCATCTTACCCCCAGCATTTT. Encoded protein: CASSLGTSSYPQHF. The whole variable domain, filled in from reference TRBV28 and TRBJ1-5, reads DVKVTQSSRYLVKRTGEKVFLECVQDMDHENMFWYRQDPGLGLRLIYFSYDVKMKEKGDIPEGYSVSREKKERFSLILESASTNQTSMYLCASSLGTSSYPQHFGDGTRLSIL.

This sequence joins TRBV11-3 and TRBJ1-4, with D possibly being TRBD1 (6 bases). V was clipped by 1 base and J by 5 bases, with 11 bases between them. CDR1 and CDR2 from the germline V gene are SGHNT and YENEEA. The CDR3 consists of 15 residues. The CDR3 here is CASSLGGGENEKLFF. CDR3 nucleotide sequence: TGTGCCAGCAGCTTAGGAGGGGGGGAGAATGAAAAACTGTTTTTT. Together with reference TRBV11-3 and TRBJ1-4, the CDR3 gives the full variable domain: EAGVVQSPRYKIIEKKQPVAFWCNPISGHNTLYWYLQNLGQGPELLIRYENEEAVDDSQLPKDRFSAERLKGVDSTLKIQPAELGDSAVYLCASSLGGGENEKLFFGSGTQLSVL.

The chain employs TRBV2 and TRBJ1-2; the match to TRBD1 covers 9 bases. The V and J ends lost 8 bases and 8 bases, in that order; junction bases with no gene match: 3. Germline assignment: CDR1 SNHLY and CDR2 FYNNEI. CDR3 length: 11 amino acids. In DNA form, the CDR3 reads TGTGCCAGCGGGACAGGGTACGGCTACACCTTC. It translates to CASGTGYGYTF.

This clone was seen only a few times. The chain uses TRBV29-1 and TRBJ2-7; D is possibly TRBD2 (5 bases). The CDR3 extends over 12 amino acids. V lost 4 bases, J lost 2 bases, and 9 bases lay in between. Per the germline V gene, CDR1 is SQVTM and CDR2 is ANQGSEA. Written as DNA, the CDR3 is TGCAGCGTTGTCGGGGTAACCTACGAGCAGTACTTC. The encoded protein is CSVVGVTYEQYF.

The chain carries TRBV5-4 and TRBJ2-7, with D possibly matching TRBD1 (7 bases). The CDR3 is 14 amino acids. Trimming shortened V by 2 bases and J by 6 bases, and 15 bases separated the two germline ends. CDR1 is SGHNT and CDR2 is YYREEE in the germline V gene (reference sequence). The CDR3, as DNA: TGTGCCAGCAGCTTAATGGACAGGCGGGGCGAGCAGTACTTC. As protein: CASSLMDRRGEQYF.

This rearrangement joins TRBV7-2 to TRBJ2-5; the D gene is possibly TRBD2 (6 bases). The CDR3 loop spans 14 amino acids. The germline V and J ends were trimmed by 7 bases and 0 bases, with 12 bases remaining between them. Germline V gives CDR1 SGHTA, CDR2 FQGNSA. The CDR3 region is CASTQAGHQETQYF. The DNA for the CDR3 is TGTGCCAGCACCCAGGCGGGGCACCAAGAGACCCAGTACTTC.

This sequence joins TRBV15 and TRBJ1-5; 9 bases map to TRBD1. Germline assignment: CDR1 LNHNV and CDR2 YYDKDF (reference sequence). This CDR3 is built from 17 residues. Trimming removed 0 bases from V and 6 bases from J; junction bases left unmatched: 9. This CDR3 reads CATSREQFGTGPQPQHF. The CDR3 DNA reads TGTGCCACCAGCAGAGAGCAGTTTGGGACAGGGCCTCAGCCCCAGCATTTT.

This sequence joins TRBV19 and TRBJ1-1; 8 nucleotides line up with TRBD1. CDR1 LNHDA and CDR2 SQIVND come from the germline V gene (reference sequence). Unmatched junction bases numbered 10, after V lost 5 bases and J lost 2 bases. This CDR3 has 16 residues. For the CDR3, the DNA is TGTGCCAGTAGTTCCCCCTGGACAGGGTCAAACACTGAAGCTTTCTTT. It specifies CASSSPWTGSNTEAFF.

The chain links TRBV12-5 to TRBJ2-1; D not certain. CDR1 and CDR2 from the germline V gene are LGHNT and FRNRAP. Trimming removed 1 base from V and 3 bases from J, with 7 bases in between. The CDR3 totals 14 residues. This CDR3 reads CASGLGDIYNEQFF. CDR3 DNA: TGTGCTAGTGGTTTGGGCGACATCTACAATGAGCAGTTCTTC.

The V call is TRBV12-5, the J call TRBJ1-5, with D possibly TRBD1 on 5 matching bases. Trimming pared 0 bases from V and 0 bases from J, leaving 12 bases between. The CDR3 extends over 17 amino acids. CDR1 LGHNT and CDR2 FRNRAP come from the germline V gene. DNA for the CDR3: TGTGCTAGTGGTTTGGTACGGCAGGGTCTTAGCAATCAGCCCCAGCATTTT. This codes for CASGLVRQGLSNQPQHF.

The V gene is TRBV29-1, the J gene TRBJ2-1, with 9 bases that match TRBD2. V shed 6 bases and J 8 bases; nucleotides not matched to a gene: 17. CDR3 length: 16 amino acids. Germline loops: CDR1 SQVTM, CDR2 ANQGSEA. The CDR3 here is CSVATVAGGPVDEQFF. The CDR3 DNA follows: TGCAGCGTCGCCACCGTGGCGGGAGGGCCCGTGGATGAGCAGTTCTTC.

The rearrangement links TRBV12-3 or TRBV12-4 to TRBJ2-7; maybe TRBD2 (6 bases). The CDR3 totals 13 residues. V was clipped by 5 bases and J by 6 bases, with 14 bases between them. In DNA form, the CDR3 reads TGTGCCAGCAGTGGGACTTCTGTCTCCGAGCAGTACTTC. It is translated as CASSGTSVSEQYF.